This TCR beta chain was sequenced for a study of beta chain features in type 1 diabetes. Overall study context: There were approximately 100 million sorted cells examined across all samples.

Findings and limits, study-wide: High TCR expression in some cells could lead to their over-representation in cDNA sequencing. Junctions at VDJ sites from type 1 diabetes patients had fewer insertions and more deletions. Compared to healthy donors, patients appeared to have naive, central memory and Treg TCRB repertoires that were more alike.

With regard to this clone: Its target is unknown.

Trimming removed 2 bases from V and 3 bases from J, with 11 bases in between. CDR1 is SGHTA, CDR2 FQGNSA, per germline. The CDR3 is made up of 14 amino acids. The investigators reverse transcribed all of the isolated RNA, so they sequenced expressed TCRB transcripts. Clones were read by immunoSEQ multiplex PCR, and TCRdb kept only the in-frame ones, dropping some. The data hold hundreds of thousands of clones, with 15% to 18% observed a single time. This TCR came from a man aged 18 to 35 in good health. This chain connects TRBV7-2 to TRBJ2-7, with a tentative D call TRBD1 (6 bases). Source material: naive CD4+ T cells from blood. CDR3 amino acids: CASSLPTGIYEQYF. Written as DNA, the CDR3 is TGTGCCAGCAGCTTACCAACAGGGATCTACGAGCAGTACTTC.